Listed here are 18 T cell receptor beta chains from one sample, sequenced in a study of T cell responses to AZD1222 COVID-19 vaccine. Profiled with immunoSEQ multiplex PCR; TCRdb holds only in-frame clones, not every one. The sample lists roughly 130,000 clones; 90% to 95% were seen once. The specimen was peripheral blood, collected on day 0 of AZD1222 vaccination. The receptors originated from an adult in good health.

CDR3 region: CASSRYPKLTGELFF. For the CDR3, the DNA is TGTGCCAGCAGCCGTTACCCCAAACTCACCGGGGAGCTGTTTTTT. V gene TRBV7-8 combines with J gene TRBJ2-2, with D hard to call. V lost 5 bases, J lost 4 bases, and 14 bases lay in between. Germline V CDR1 and CDR2: SGHVS, FQNEAQ. The CDR3 contains 15 residues.

This chain links TRBV4-3 with TRBJ2-7; possibly TRBD1 for D (5 bases). CDR1 and CDR2 (germline): LGHNA, YSLEER. This CDR3 is 16 amino acids long. Deletions cut 0 bases from V and 2 bases from J, with 14 bases between. CDR3 sequence (DNA): TGCGCCAGCAGCCAAGATAAATGGGGCAGTGCCTACGAGCAGTACTTC. Its protein product is CASSQDKWGSAYEQYF.

In regard to this clone: The junction departs from germline at one end; a sequencing error may be responsible. The rearrangement links TRBV7-2 to TRBJ2-2, with unresolved D. The CDR3 has 15 residues. Germline assignment: CDR1 SGHTA and CDR2 FQGNSA. CDR3 sequence reads: CASSKTRPKTGELFF. As DNA, the CDR3 is TGTGCCAGCAGCAAAACAAGGCCGAAGACCGGGGAGCTGTTTTTT.

The chain couples TRBV19 to TRBJ2-7, with a weak D call TRBD1 (6 bases). The CDR3 spans 14 residues. The germline V gene has CDR1 LNHDA and CDR2 SQIVND (reference sequence). V was clipped by 1 base and J by 3 bases, with 10 bases between them. CDR3 residues: CASSIGHRDYEQYF. CDR3 nucleotide sequence: TGTGCCAGTAGTATAGGGCACAGGGACTACGAGCAGTACTTC.

This rearrangement joins TRBV6-5 to TRBJ2-7, with D unclear. V shed 7 bases and J shed 10 bases, with 20 bases lying between them. CDR1 MNHEY and CDR2 SVGAGI come from the germline V gene. The CDR3 is 13 amino acids. CDR3 loop: CASTHAKERPQYF. The DNA of the CDR3 is TGTGCCAGCACCCACGCAAAGGAGCGCCCTCAGTACTTC.

The chain carries TRBV21-1 and TRBJ2-7. TRBV21-1 constitutes a pseudogene. The CDR3 has 12 residues. The CDR3 loop reads CAIRNPLLEQYF. The CDR3 DNA sequence: TGTGCCATAAGAAACCCCCTTTTGGAGCAGTACTTC.

The chain combines TRBV7-8 with TRBJ2-7, with D possibly being TRBD2 (5 bases). The CDR3 spans 17 residues. Germline values: CDR1 SGHVS, CDR2 FQNEAQ. With 1 base removed from V and 7 bases from J, the gap between germline ends came to 23 bases. For the CDR3, the DNA is TGTGCCAGCAGCTTAGGACCCCGCACACACGGTCGCGGGGAGCAGTACTTC. It translates to CASSLGPRTHGRGEQYF.

The chain combines TRBV5-1 with TRBJ2-7; 9 positions agree with TRBD1. Trimming removed 0 bases from V and 6 bases from J; junction bases left unmatched: 7. In germline, CDR1 is SGHRS, CDR2 YFSETQ. CDR3 length: 15 amino acids. CDR3 sequence (DNA): TGCGCCAGCAGCTTGGGGTCGGGACAGGGTGGCGAGCAGTACTTC. This encodes CASSLGSGQGGEQYF.

This clone appeared once. The chain employs TRBV11-2 and TRBJ2-3; D possibly corresponds to TRBD1 (5 bases). The germline CDR1 and CDR2 sequences are SGHAT and FQNNGV. This CDR3 comprises 14 residues. Trimming removed 6 bases at V and 4 bases at J, with 14 bases between. The CDR3 nucleotides read TGTGCCAGCAGACCCGGTAGGGGCTCAGATACGCAGTATTTT. This encodes CASRPGRGSDTQYF.

This clone occurred once. The chain joins TRBV14 to TRBJ2-7, with 8 bases matching TRBD1. This CDR3 is 18 amino acids long. V gave up 0 bases and J gave up 2 bases; unmatched junction bases: 12. Germline V gene sequence: CDR1 SGHDN, CDR2 FVKESK. Here the CDR3 reads CASSQEAGQGSGPYEQYF. CDR3 DNA sequence: TGTGCCAGCAGCCAAGAAGCCGGACAGGGATCAGGCCCCTACGAGCAGTACTTC.

This clone was seen once. The gene calls are TRBV27 and TRBJ2-2; D gene unclear. The CDR3 runs to 13 residues. V dropped 6 bases and J dropped 6 bases, with 11 bases sitting between them. Germline V gene sequence: CDR1 MNHEY, CDR2 SMNVEV (reference sequence). The CDR3 bases are TGTGCCAGCAGACCCGGGCGAGCCGGGGAGCTGTTTTTT. Translated, it gives CASRPGRAGELFF.

V and J are TRBV29-1 and TRBJ1-1, with D uncertain. Germline assignment: CDR1 SQVTM and CDR2 ANQGSEA. The CDR3 totals 12 residues. With 2 bases removed from V and 1 base from J, the gap between germline ends came to 5 bases. CDR3 bases: TGCAGCGTTGAAATCGAGAACACTGAAGCTTTCTTT. This translates into CSVEIENTEAFF. Combining the CDR3 with reference TRBV29-1 and TRBJ1-1 gives the whole variable domain SAVISQKPSRDICQRGTSLTIQCQVDSQVTMMFWYRQQPGQSLTLIATANQGSEATYESGFVIDKFPISRPNLTFSTLTVSNMSPEDSSIYLCSVEIENTEAFFGQGTRLTVV.

The chain joins TRBV27 to TRBJ1-4; D uncertain. In germline, CDR1 is MNHEY, CDR2 SMNVEV (reference sequence). The CDR3 is made up of 15 amino acids. V gave up 0 bases and J gave up 1 base, with 6 bases separating them. For the CDR3, the DNA is TGTGCCAGCAGTTTATCTTGGGGAACTAATGAAAAACTGTTTTTT. It encodes CASSLSWGTNEKLFF.

V is TRBV10-3 and J is TRBJ1-3; D gene ambiguous. Germline lookup yields CDR1 ENHRY and CDR2 SYGVKD. The germline V and J ends were trimmed by 6 bases and 2 bases, with 5 bases remaining between them. The CDR3 has 12 residues. CDR3 nucleotides: TGTGCCATCAGACAAGCTGGAAACACCATATATTTT. Translated, it gives CAIRQAGNTIYF.

CDR3 amino acids: CASSLAYASLELFF. In DNA, the CDR3 is TGCGCCAGCAGCTTGGCCTACGCGAGTCTCGAGCTGTTTTTT. The chain combines TRBV5-1 with TRBJ2-2; D is undetermined. The CDR3 has 14 amino acids. Per germline, CDR1 SGHRS and CDR2 YFSETQ. V lost 0 bases and J lost 11, with 14 bases in between.

J is TRBJ1-1 and V is TRBV7-9; a possible D gene is TRBD1 (6 bases). Germline V gene lookup returns CDR1 SEHNR and CDR2 FQNEAQ (reference sequence). The CDR3 runs 13 residues. Trimming removed 5 bases at V and 6 bases at J, with 13 bases between. CDR3 bases: TGTGCCAGCAGCAACACAGGGTTGGCTGAAGCTTTCTTT. It specifies CASSNTGLAEAFF.

The J gene is TRBJ2-3, the V gene TRBV7-2, with 8 bases fitting TRBD2. CDR3 length: 14 residues. The V gene end was trimmed by 5 bases and the J gene end by 6 bases; junction bases not matched to a gene: 7. Germline V gene sequence: CDR1 SGHTA, CDR2 FQGNSA. CDR3 sequence (DNA): TGTGCCAGCAGCCCATTGACTAGCGCCGATACGCAGTATTTT. Its translation is CASSPLTSADTQYF. The full variable domain, in which reference TRBV7-2 and TRBJ2-3 provide the parts outside the CDR3, is GAGVSQSPSNKVTEKGKDVELRCDPISGHTALYWYRQSLGQGLEFLIYFQGNSAPDKSGLPSDRFSAERTGGSVSTLTIQRTQQEDSAVYLCASSPLTSADTQYFGPGTRLTVL.

The rearrangement links TRBV5-1 to TRBJ2-3; D not resolved. This CDR3 region has 12 residues. V gave up 4 bases and J gave up 0 bases, with 3 bases separating them. Germline V gene lookup returns CDR1 SGHRS and CDR2 YFSETQ. CDR3 bases: TGCGCCAGCAGCCCAAGCACAGATACGCAGTATTTT. Its protein product is CASSPSTDTQYF.